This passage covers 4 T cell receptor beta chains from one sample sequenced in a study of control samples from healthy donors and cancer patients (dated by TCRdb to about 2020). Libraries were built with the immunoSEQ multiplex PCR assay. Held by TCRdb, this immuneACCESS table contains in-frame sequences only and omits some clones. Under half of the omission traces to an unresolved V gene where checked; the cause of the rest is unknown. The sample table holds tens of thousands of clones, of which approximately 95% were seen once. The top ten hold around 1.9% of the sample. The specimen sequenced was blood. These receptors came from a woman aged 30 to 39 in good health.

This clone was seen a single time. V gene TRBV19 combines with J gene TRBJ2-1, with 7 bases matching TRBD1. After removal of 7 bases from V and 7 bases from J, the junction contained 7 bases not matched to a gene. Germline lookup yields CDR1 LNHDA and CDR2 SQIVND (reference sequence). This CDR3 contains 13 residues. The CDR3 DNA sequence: TGTGCCAGTACCCGAGACAGGGCAAATGAGCAGTTCTTC. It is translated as CASTRDRANEQFF.

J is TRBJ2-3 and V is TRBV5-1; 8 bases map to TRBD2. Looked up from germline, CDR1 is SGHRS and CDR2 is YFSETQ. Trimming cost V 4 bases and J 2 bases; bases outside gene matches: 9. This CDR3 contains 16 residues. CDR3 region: CASSPSGGGFTDTQYF. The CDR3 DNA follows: TGCGCCAGCAGCCCCTCCGGCGGGGGGTTCACAGATACGCAGTATTTT.

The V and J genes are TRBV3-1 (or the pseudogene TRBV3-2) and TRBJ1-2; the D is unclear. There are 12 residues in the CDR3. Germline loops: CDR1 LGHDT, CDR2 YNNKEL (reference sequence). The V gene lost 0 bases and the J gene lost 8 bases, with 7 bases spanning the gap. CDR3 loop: CASSQESWGYTF. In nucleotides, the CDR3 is TGTGCCAGCAGCCAAGAGAGTTGGGGCTACACCTTC.

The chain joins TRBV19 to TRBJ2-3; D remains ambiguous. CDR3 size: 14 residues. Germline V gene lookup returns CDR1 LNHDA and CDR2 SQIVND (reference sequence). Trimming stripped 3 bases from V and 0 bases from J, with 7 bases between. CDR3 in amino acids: CASSIVGSTDTQYF. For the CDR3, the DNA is TGTGCCAGTAGTATCGTGGGGAGCACAGATACGCAGTATTTT.